These 22 T cell receptor beta chains originate from one sample sequenced in a study of technical replicates of blood from a handful of donors. Assay used: immunoSEQ multiplex PCR; TCRdb lists only in-frame clones, some missing. The table shows just over 95,000 clones, with around 95% occurring only once. The sample was T cells isolated from PBMCs. The receptor source for this set is a human donor in good health.

This chain connects TRBV5-4 to TRBJ1-1, with D possibly TRBD1 on 6 matching bases. CDR1 and CDR2 (germline): SGHNT, YYREEE (reference sequence). Trimming removed 3 bases at V and 2 bases at J, with 14 bases between. There are 15 residues in the CDR3. The chain's CDR3 is CASSYTQGGNTEAFF. CDR3 in DNA: TGTGCCAGCAGCTATACACAGGGCGGCAACACTGAAGCTTTCTTT. The full variable domain, rest sourced from reference TRBV5-4 and TRBJ1-1, is ETGVTQSPTHLIKTRGQQVTLRCSSQSGHNTVSWYQQALGQGPQFIFQYYREEENGRGNFPPRFSGLQFPNYSSELNVNALELDDSALYLCASSYTQGGNTEAFFGQGTRLTVV.

The V call is TRBV28, the J call TRBJ2-2; 13 bases are a match to TRBD2. The V gene end was trimmed by 5 bases and the J gene end by 1 base; junction bases not matched to a gene: 19. CDR3 length: 22 residues. CDR1 is MDHEN and CDR2 is SYDVKM in the germline V gene. CDR3 sequence: CASSTNRVTTSGRALNTGELFF. The DNA of the CDR3 is TGTGCCAGCAGTACCAATAGGGTCACAACTAGCGGGAGGGCCTTGAACACCGGGGAGCTGTTTTTT.

CDR3 sequence reads: CASSFILAGGSDTQYF. The CDR3, as DNA: TGTGCCAGCAGTTTCATACTAGCGGGAGGATCAGATACGCAGTATTTT. This chain joins TRBV28 and TRBJ2-3, with 12 positions matching TRBD2. The CDR3 is 16 amino acids. In germline, CDR1 is MDHEN, CDR2 SYDVKM. After removal of 3 bases from V and 4 bases from J, the junction contained 5 bases not matched to a gene. The whole variable domain, remainder taken from reference TRBV28 and TRBJ2-3, is DVKVTQSSRYLVKRTGEKVFLECVQDMDHENMFWYRQDPGLGLRLIYFSYDVKMKEKGDIPEGYSVSREKKERFSLILESASTNQTSMYLCASSFILAGGSDTQYFGPGTRLTVL.

V is TRBV27 and J is TRBJ2-5; 9 bases are shared with TRBD1. The length of the CDR3 is 15 residues. Germline V gives CDR1 MNHEY, CDR2 SMNVEV (reference sequence). Germline trimming cut 3 bases from V and 5 bases from J; bases unmatched to any gene: 7. This CDR3 reads CASSFRDRDVETQYF. In DNA form, the CDR3 reads TGTGCCAGCAGTTTCCGGGACAGGGACGTGGAGACCCAGTACTTC.

This chain joins TRBV9 and TRBJ2-7; weak D call: TRBD2 (6 bases). CDR1 and CDR2 from the germline V gene are SGDLS and YYNGEE. The CDR3 totals 14 residues. Trimming stripped 4 bases from V and 2 bases from J, with 13 bases between. The CDR3 DNA follows: TGTGCCAGCAGCTCCGGGAGTTCCACCTACGAGCAGTACTTC. As protein: CASSSGSSTYEQYF.

The chain links TRBV4-2 to TRBJ1-1, with TRBD1 matching 8 bases. Germline assignment: CDR1 LGHNA and CDR2 YNFKEQ. This CDR3 comprises 16 residues. V was pared by 2 bases and J by 5 bases, with 10 bases of the junction left unmatched. CDR3 protein: CASSQFTGTGLTEAFF. The CDR3 DNA reads TGTGCCAGCAGCCAATTCACCGGGACAGGACTAACTGAAGCTTTCTTT.

The V call is TRBV6-4, the J call TRBJ1-1; D call uncertain. The CDR3 has 16 residues. V was pared by 3 bases and J by 4 bases, with 18 bases between. In germline, CDR1 is MRHNA, CDR2 SNTAGT. The CDR3 DNA sequence: TGTGCCAGCAGTGAGGTGGCAGGTGCCGAGGGCACTGAAGCTTTCTTT. It encodes CASSEVAGAEGTEAFF.

J is TRBJ2-7 and V is TRBV7-2; D perhaps matches TRBD2 (6 bases). Trimming stripped 1 base from V and 7 bases from J, with 17 bases between. This CDR3 contains 15 residues. Looked up from germline, CDR1 is SGHTA and CDR2 is FQGNSA. The CDR3: CASSLEVGGLGEQYF. The CDR3 nucleotides are TGTGCCAGCAGCTTAGAGGTGGGAGGTCTAGGGGAGCAGTACTTC.

V and J are TRBV11-1 and TRBJ2-1, with 11 positions matching TRBD2. CDR3 length: 13 amino acids. Germline values: CDR1 SGHAT, CDR2 FQDESV (reference sequence). J was trimmed by 10 bases and V by 7 bases; bases with no gene match: 6. CDR3 protein: CASTIGTSGEQFF. In nucleotides, the CDR3 is TGTGCCAGCACCATCGGGACTAGCGGAGAGCAGTTCTTC.

The chain is built from TRBV29-1 and TRBJ1-2; D gene ambiguous. Germline CDR1 reads SQVTM; CDR2 reads ANQGSEA. This CDR3 region has 14 residues. V lost 6 bases and J 4 bases, leaving 18 bases between the germline ends. DNA of the CDR3: TGCAGCGTGGAGGAGTCAGTGCTAGGCTATGGCTACACCTTC. It translates to CSVEESVLGYGYTF.

The chain uses TRBV5-1 and TRBJ2-3; a weak D match, TRBD2 (6 bases). Trimming pared 3 bases from V and 2 bases from J, leaving 22 bases between. The CDR3 is made up of 18 amino acids. The germline gives CDR1 SGHRS, CDR2 YFSETQ. The CDR3 DNA is TGCGCCAGCAGCTCGATGTTAGCGGCACCGACGCCCACAGATACGCAGTATTTT. This gives the protein CASSSMLAAPTPTDTQYF. The whole variable domain, remainder taken from reference TRBV5-1 and TRBJ2-3, is KAGVTQTPRYLIKTRGQQVTLSCSPISGHRSVSWYQQTPGQGLQFLFEYFSETQRNKGNFPGRFSGRQFSNSRSEMNVSTLELGDSALYLCASSSMLAAPTPTDTQYFGPGTRLTVL.

V gene TRBV19 combines with J gene TRBJ1-4; D may be TRBD1 (6 bases). The CDR3 is made up of 12 amino acids. Germline assignment: CDR1 LNHDA and CDR2 SQIVND (reference sequence). V dropped 4 bases and J dropped 8 bases, with 8 bases sitting between them. CDR3 in DNA: TGTGCCAGTAGTAGCGACAGGGAAAAACTGTTTTTT. Translation gives CASSSDREKLFF.

The V gene is TRBV6-1, the J gene TRBJ2-5; no definite D call. V lost 4 bases to trimming and J lost 5 bases, with 20 bases between them. The CDR3 loop spans 16 amino acids. CDR1 is MNHNS, CDR2 SASEGT, per germline. CDR3 protein: CASSGLAVSFWETQYF. In DNA, the CDR3 is TGTGCCAGCAGTGGGCTGGCGGTAAGCTTTTGGGAGACCCAGTACTTC.

This chain links TRBV7-6 with TRBJ2-1, with D hard to call. V lost 1 base, J lost 4 bases, and 5 bases lay in between. CDR1 and CDR2 from the germline V gene are SGHVS and FNYEAQ. The CDR3 sequence is 13 residues long. In DNA, the CDR3 is TGTGCCAGCAGCTTAGTCCCATACAATGAGCAGTTCTTC. Protein sequence: CASSLVPYNEQFF. The full variable domain, completed using reference TRBV7-6 and TRBJ2-1, is GAGVSQSPRYKVTKRGQDVALRCDPISGHVSLYWYRQALGQGPEFLTYFNYEAQQDKSGLPNDRFSAERPEGSISTLTIQRTEQRDSAMYRCASSLVPYNEQFFGPGTRLTVL.

The chain has TRBV11-3 and TRBJ1-1; no clear D gene. The CDR3 runs to 14 residues. V lost 0 bases and J lost 11, with 16 bases in between. Germline V gene lookup returns CDR1 SGHNT and CDR2 YENEEA. CDR3 region: CASSLDPKTPRAFF. As DNA, the CDR3 is TGTGCCAGCAGCTTAGATCCCAAAACACCGAGGGCTTTCTTT.

V and J are TRBV5-1 and TRBJ1-1; D unresolved. The CDR3 runs to 14 residues. Germline CDR1 is SGHRS and CDR2 is YFSETQ. The germline V and J ends were trimmed by 0 bases and 0 bases, with 6 bases remaining between them. CDR3 bases: TGCGCCAGCAGCTTGGAAGGAGTGAACACTGAAGCTTTCTTT. Protein product: CASSLEGVNTEAFF.

CDR3 region: CASSPTSGQGPTGELFF. In nucleotides, the CDR3 is TGTGCCAGCAGCCCAACCTCGGGACAGGGGCCCACCGGGGAGCTGTTTTTT. The gene calls are TRBV5-4 and TRBJ2-2, with TRBD1 matching over 10 bases. With 4 bases clipped from V and 4 bases from J, the junction kept 10 bases outside the gene matches. The germline gives CDR1 SGHNT, CDR2 YYREEE (reference sequence). The CDR3 consists of 17 residues.

This chain joins TRBV7-9 and TRBJ2-1; no clear D. The CDR3 extends over 15 amino acids. CDR1 is SEHNR and CDR2 is FQNEAQ in the germline V gene (reference sequence). Trimming pared 1 base from V and 6 bases from J, leaving 13 bases between. As DNA, the CDR3 is TGTGCCAGCAGCTTAGTGGGTAGCCGGTTCAATGAGCAGTTCTTC. Encoded protein: CASSLVGSRFNEQFF.

This chain uses TRBV6-1 with TRBJ2-2, with D possibly TRBD2 on 5 matching bases. The germline gives CDR1 MNHNS, CDR2 SASEGT. V was shortened by 4 bases and J by 0 bases, with 15 bases between the two germline ends. The CDR3 sequence is 17 residues long. The CDR3 bases are TGTGCCAGCAGTGTCGCGGGCAGGCGCACGAACACCGGGGAGCTGTTTTTT. Translating it yields CASSVAGRRTNTGELFF.

The chain uses TRBV4-1 and TRBJ2-2, with unresolved D. The CDR3 length is 14 residues. V lost 0 bases and J lost 6, with 8 bases in between. The germline CDR1 and CDR2 sequences are MGHRA and YSYEKL. CDR3 nucleotide sequence: TGCGCCAGCAGCCAAGACGACGACTCCGGGGAGCTGTTTTTT. Its protein is CASSQDDDSGELFF.

This chain connects TRBV11-2 to TRBJ2-4, with 9 bases aligning to TRBD1. CDR1 is SGHAT and CDR2 is FQNNGV in the germline V gene. This CDR3 comprises 15 residues. With 3 bases clipped from V and 10 bases from J, the junction kept 10 bases outside the gene matches. The CDR3 region has the DNA TGTGCCAGCAGCTTTACCCTTCTGGACAGGGGTATTCAGTACTTC. Translating gives CASSFTLLDRGIQYF.

This rearrangement joins TRBV2 to TRBJ1-2; 7 bases are a match to TRBD1. Germline lookup yields CDR1 SNHLY and CDR2 FYNNEI. The CDR3 runs 13 residues. V was pared by 1 base and J by 7 bases, with 3 bases of the junction left unmatched. CDR3 in DNA: TGTGCCAGCAGTGAAGAGACAGGGAGTGGCTACACCTTC. Translating it yields CASSEETGSGYTF.